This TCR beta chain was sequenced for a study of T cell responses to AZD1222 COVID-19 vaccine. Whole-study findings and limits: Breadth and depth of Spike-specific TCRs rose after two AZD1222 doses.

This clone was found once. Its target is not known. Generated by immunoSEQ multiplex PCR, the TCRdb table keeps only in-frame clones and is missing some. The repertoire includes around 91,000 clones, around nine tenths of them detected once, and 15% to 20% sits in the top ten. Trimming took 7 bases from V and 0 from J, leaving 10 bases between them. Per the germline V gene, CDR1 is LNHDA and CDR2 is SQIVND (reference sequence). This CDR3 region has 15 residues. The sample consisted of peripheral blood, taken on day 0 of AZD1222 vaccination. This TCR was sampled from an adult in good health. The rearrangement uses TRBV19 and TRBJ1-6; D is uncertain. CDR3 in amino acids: CASMRGISYNSPLHF. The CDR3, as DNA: TGTGCCAGTATGAGAGGGATCTCCTATAATTCACCCCTCCACTTT. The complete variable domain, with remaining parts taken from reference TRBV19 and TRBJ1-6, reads DGGITQSPKYLFRKEGQNVTLSCEQNLNHDAMYWYRQDPGQGLRLIYYSQIVNDFQKGDIAEGYSVSREKKESFPLTVTSAQKNPTAFYLCASMRGISYNSPLHFGNGTRLTVT.